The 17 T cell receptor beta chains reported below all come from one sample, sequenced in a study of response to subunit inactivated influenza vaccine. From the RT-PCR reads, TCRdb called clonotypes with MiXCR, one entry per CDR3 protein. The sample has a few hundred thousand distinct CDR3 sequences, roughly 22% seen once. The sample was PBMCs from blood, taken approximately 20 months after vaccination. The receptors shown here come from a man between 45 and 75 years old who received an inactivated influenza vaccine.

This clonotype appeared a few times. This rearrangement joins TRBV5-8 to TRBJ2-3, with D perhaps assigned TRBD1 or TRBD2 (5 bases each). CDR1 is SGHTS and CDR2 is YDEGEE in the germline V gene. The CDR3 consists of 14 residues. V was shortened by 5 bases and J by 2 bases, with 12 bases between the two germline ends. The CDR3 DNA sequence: TGTGCCAGCAGTTTCTGGGGGAACACAGATACGCAGTATTTT. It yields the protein CASSFWGNTDTQYF. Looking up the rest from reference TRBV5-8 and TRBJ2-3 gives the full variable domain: EAGVTQSPTHLIKTRGQQATLRCSPISGHTSVYWYQQALGLGLQFLLWYDEGEERNRGNFPPRFSGRQFPNYSSELNVNALELEDSALYLCASSFWGNTDTQYFGPGTRLTVL.

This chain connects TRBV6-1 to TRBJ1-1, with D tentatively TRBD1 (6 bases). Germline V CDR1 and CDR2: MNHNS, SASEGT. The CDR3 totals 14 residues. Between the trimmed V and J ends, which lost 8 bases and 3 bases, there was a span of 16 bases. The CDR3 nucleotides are TGTGCCAGCCTAAGAGGGGGTTCGGACACTGAAGCTTTCTTT. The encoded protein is CASLRGGSDTEAFF.

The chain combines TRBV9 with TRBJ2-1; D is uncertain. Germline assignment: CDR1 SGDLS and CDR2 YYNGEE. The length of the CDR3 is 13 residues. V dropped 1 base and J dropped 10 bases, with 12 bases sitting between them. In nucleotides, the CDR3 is TGTGCCAGCAGCGTAAGATTCCTTGGGGAGCAGTTCTTC. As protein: CASSVRFLGEQFF.

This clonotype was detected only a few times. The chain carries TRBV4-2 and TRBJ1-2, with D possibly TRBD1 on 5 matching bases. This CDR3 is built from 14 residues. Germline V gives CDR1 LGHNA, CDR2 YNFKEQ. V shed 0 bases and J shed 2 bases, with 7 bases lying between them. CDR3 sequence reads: CASSQEKGNYGYTF. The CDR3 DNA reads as TGTGCCAGCAGCCAAGAAAAGGGGAACTATGGCTACACCTTC.

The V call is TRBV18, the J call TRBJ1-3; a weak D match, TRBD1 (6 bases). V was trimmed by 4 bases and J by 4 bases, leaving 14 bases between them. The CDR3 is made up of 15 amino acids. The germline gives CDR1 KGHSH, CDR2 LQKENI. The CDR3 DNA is TGTGCCAGCTCACACAACAGGGTGACCGGAAACACCATATATTTT. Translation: CASSHNRVTGNTIYF.

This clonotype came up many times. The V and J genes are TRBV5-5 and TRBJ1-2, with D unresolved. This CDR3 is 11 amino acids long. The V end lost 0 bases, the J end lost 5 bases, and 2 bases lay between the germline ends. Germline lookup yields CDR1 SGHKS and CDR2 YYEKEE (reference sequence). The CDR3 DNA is TGTGCCAGCAGCTTGGAGTATGGCTACACCTTC. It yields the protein CASSLEYGYTF.

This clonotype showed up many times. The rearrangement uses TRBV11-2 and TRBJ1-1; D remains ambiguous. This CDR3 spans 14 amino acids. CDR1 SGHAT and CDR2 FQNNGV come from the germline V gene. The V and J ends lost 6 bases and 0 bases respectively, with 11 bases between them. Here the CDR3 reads CASRRAPMNTEAFF. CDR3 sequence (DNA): TGTGCCAGCAGGAGAGCTCCCATGAACACTGAAGCTTTCTTT.

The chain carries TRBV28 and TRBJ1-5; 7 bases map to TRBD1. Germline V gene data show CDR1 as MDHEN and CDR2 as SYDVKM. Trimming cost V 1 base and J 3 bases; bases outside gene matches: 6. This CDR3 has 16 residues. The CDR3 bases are TGTGCCAGCAGTTTATTCTCAGGGGGGGCCAATCAGCCCCAGCATTTT. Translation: CASSLFSGGANQPQHF.

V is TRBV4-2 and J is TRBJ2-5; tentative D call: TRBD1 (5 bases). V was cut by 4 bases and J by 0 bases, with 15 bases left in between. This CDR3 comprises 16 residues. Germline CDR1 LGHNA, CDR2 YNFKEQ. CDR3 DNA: TGTGCCAGCAGCCCCGGCGGCAGGGAAAACCAAGAGACCCAGTACTTC. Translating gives CASSPGGRENQETQYF.

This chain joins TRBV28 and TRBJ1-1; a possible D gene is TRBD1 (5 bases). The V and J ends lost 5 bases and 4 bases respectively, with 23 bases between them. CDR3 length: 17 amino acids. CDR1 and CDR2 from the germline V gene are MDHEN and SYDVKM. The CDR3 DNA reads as TGTGCCAGCAGTATGTCCTTATCAGGGACGGTGTTCACTGAAGCTTTCTTT. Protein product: CASSMSLSGTVFTEAFF.

The CDR3 loop reads CASTPGSGRSYNEQFF. CDR3 coding DNA: TGTGCCAGCACCCCGGGTAGCGGGAGGTCTTACAATGAGCAGTTCTTC. The chain carries TRBV12-3 or TRBV12-4 and TRBJ2-1, with 10 bases aligning to TRBD2. This CDR3 contains 16 residues. The V gene end was trimmed by 7 bases and the J gene end by 4 bases; junction bases not matched to a gene: 10.

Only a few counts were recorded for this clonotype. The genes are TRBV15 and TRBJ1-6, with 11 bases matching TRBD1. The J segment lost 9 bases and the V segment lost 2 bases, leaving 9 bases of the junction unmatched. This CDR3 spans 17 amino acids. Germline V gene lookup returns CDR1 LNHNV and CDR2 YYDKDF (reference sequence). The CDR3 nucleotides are TGTGCCACCAGCAGATCATGGGGACAGGGGGACGGTTCACCCCTCCACTTT. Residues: CATSRSWGQGDGSPLHF.

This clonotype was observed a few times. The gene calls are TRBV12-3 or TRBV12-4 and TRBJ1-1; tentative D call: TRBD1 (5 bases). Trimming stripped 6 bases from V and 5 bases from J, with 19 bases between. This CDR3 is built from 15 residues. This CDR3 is CASRPGRTLWTEAFF. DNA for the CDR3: TGTGCCAGCAGACCGGGACGGACCTTGTGGACTGAAGCTTTCTTT.

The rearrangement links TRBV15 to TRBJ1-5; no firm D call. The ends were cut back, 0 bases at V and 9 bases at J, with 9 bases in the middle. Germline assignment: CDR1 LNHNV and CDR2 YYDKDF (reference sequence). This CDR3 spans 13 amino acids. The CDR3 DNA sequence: TGTGCCACCAGCAGAGACGGCTGGGGGCCCCAGCATTTT. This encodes CATSRDGWGPQHF.

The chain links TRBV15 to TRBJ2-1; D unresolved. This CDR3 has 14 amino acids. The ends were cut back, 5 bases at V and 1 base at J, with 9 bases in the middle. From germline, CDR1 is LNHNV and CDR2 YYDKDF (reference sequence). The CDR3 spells CATSAVRSYNEQFF. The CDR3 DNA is TGTGCCACCAGCGCTGTCAGATCCTACAATGAGCAGTTCTTC.

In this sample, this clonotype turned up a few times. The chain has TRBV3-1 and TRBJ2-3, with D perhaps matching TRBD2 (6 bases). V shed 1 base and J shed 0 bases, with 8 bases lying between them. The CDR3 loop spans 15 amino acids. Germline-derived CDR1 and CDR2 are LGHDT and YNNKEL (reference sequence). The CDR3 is CASSQGTTSTDTQYF. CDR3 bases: TGTGCCAGCAGCCAAGGGACTACTAGCACAGATACGCAGTATTTT.

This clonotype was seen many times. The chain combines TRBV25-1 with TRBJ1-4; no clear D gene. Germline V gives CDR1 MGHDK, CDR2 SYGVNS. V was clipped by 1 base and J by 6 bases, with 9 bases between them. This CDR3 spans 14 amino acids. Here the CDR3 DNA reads TGTGCCAGCAGTGAATGGGTGGGATATGAAAAACTGTTTTTT. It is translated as CASSEWVGYEKLFF.